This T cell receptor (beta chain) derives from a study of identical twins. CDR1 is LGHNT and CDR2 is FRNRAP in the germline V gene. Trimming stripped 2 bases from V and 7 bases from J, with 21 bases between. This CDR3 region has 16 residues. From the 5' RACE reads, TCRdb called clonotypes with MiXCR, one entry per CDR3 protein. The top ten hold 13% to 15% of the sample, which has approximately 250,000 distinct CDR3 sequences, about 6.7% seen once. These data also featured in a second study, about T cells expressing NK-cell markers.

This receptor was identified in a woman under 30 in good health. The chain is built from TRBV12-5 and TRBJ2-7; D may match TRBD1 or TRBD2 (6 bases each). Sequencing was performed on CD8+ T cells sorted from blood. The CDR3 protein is CASGLNRGVTVGEQYF. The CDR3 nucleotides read TGTGCTAGTGGTTTGAATAGGGGGGTCACCGTGGGGGAGCAGTACTTC.